This T cell receptor (beta chain) derives from a study of cytomegalovirus exposure and HLA in healthy donors. Study as a whole: Early on, a data release was issued that held roughly 84 million unique TCRs from HLA-typed donors. Study-level points and caveats: A later analysis linked a missense variant in DCLRE1C to the trimming of TCR beta V and J genes.

On this clone itself: The antigen is undetermined.

The PCR had 60 Vbeta and 13 Jbeta primers. Only in-frame clones appear in the TCRdb table, and some are missing; sequencing was by immunoSEQ multiplex PCR. The sample shows about 100,000 clones, 75% of them seen only once. While unrecorded immune exposures were likely, the donors were nominally healthy when sampled. Germline V gene sequence: CDR1 MNHEY, CDR2 SMNVEV (reference sequence). This CDR3 is 15 amino acids long. Trimming cost V 3 bases and J 9 bases, with 18 bases left between them. The receptor comes from a man aged 50 or older in good health and CMV-seronegative. Material: PBMCs. The J gene is TRBJ2-1, the V gene TRBV27; D might be TRBD2 (6 bases). The CDR3 nucleotides are TGTGCCAGCAGTTTGGGGGGTATACCTGGGGGTGAGCAGTTCTTC. It specifies CASSLGGIPGGEQFF.